One and the same sample provided the 19 T cell receptor beta chains below, sequenced in a study of shared clonotypes between healthy human individuals (dated by TCRdb to about 2020). Library preparation used the immunoSEQ multiplex PCR assay. The table was pulled from immuneACCESS by TCRdb, which kept in-frame rearrangements only. Such tables lose some clones; where checked, under half of the loss comes from unresolved V genes, and the rest has no known cause. This sample gives a few million clones in total; roughly 92% of them show up just once. The top ten clones comprise 0.3% to 0.45% of the sample. Sequences were obtained from naive CD4+ T cells from PBMCs. Taken with the paper, the label for cell subset or site translates to: CD45RA+ positively selected. Receptor source: a man between 18 and 29 years old in good health. Some clones in this sample may be carry-over from other donors' samples.

Only one count was recorded for this clone. This rearrangement joins TRBV5-6 to TRBJ2-1; 7 nucleotides agree with TRBD1. The J segment lost 2 bases and the V segment lost 4 bases, leaving 3 bases of the junction unmatched. The CDR3 is 14 amino acids. Germline CDR1 and CDR2: SGHDT and YYEEEE. Here the CDR3 DNA reads TGTGCCAGCAGCAAGGACAGGACCTACAATGAGCAGTTCTTC. Amino acid sequence: CASSKDRTYNEQFF.

The rearrangement links TRBV28 to TRBJ2-7; unclear D gene. The CDR3 has 13 residues. The germline V and J ends were trimmed by 7 bases and 4 bases, with 14 bases remaining between them. In germline, CDR1 is MDHEN, CDR2 SYDVKM. This CDR3 is CASNGLDKYEQYF. The CDR3 DNA reads TGTGCCAGCAACGGGTTAGACAAATACGAGCAGTACTTC.

V is TRBV5-8 and J is TRBJ1-1; the D gene is possibly TRBD1 (5 bases). The V and J ends lost 2 bases and 1 base respectively, with 6 bases between them. This CDR3 is built from 13 residues. Per germline, CDR1 SGHTS and CDR2 YDEGEE. The CDR3 region has the DNA TGTGCCAGCAGCTTTACAGGGAACACTGAAGCTTTCTTT. It specifies CASSFTGNTEAFF.

The gene calls are TRBV27 and TRBJ2-1, with 7 bases fitting TRBD1. V dropped 1 base and J dropped 6; count of bases not matched to a gene: 6. The CDR3 covers 15 residues. The V gene's germline CDR1 is MNHEY and CDR2 SMNVEV (reference sequence). The CDR3 bases are TGTGCCAGCAGTTTATGGGACAGAAGGCGCAATGAGCAGTTCTTC. This codes for CASSLWDRRRNEQFF.

The V and J genes are TRBV28 and TRBJ2-1; 10 bases match TRBD2. This CDR3 is 14 amino acids long. V was clipped by 7 bases and J by 10 bases; unmatched bases: 10. Germline V gene sequence: CDR1 MDHEN, CDR2 SYDVKM. The CDR3 protein is CASITSGRANEQFF. The CDR3 coding sequence is TGTGCCAGCATCACAAGCGGGAGGGCCAACGAGCAGTTCTTC.

V gene TRBV6-5 combines with J gene TRBJ2-2; D is unclear. The CDR3 has 15 amino acids. The germline V and J ends were trimmed by 2 bases and 6 bases, with 13 bases remaining between them. CDR1 and CDR2 from the germline V gene are MNHEY and SVGAGI. The CDR3 sequence is CASSYKPDRAGELFF. CDR3 nucleotide sequence: TGTGCCAGCAGTTACAAGCCTGATCGAGCCGGGGAGCTGTTTTTT.

The chain combines TRBV28 with TRBJ2-3; tentative D call: TRBD1 (7 bases). The CDR3 covers 19 residues. Trimming removed 4 bases at V and 2 bases at J, with 25 bases between. Per germline, CDR1 MDHEN and CDR2 SYDVKM. Here the CDR3 reads CASSSAMDNNRGLTDTQYF. The CDR3 DNA follows: TGTGCCAGCAGTTCGGCGATGGACAATAACAGGGGACTCACAGATACGCAGTATTTT.

The V gene is TRBV19, the J gene TRBJ2-7; 7 bases map to TRBD1. J was trimmed by 6 bases and V by 6 bases; bases with no gene match: 8. Germline V CDR1 and CDR2: LNHDA, SQIVND (reference sequence). CDR3 length equals 13 residues. The CDR3 bases are TGTGCCAGTAGGAGCCGCCGACAGGGCGAGCAGTACTTC. Translating it yields CASRSRRQGEQYF. Full variable domain (rest looked up from reference TRBV19 and TRBJ2-7): DGGITQSPKYLFRKEGQNVTLSCEQNLNHDAMYWYRQDPGQGLRLIYYSQIVNDFQKGDIAEGYSVSREKKESFPLTVTSAQKNPTAFYLCASRSRRQGEQYFGPGTRLTVT.

The chain employs TRBV7-8 and TRBJ2-7, with D possibly TRBD2 on 6 matching bases. With 6 bases removed from V and 0 bases from J, the gap between germline ends came to 12 bases. Germline CDR1 SGHVS, CDR2 FQNEAQ. CDR3 length: 14 residues. The CDR3 protein is CASRWGLASYEQYF. CDR3 nucleotide sequence: TGTGCCAGCAGATGGGGACTGGCCTCCTACGAGCAGTACTTC.

The chain recombines TRBV29-1 with TRBJ2-7; D is unclear. This CDR3 is 13 amino acids long. V was shortened by 4 bases and J by 3 bases, with 13 bases between the two germline ends. Germline V gene data show CDR1 as SQVTM and CDR2 as ANQGSEA. The CDR3 spells CSVVGVKYYEQYF. The CDR3 DNA reads as TGCAGCGTTGTTGGGGTAAAGTACTACGAGCAGTACTTC.

V usage is TRBV10-3 and J usage is TRBJ1-5, with 7 bases matching TRBD1. The CDR3 runs 13 residues. Trimming at V came to 10 bases and at J to 2 bases, leaving 5 bases not matched to a gene. Looked up from germline, CDR1 is ENHRY and CDR2 is SYGVKD. CDR3 region: CATGTEGNQPQHF. The CDR3 nucleotides are TGTGCCACGGGGACAGAGGGCAATCAGCCCCAGCATTTT.

The rearrangement uses TRBV2 and TRBJ1-3; D not certain. The V end lost 6 bases, the J end lost 2 bases, and 11 bases lay between the germline ends. The CDR3 runs 14 residues. CDR1 is SNHLY, CDR2 FYNNEI, per germline. CDR3 protein: CASSSEGPGNTIYF. Here the CDR3 DNA reads TGTGCCAGCAGCTCAGAAGGTCCTGGAAACACCATATATTTT.

This chain links TRBV27 with TRBJ1-2; tentative D call: TRBD1 (5 bases). Trimming left V 3 bases short and J 4 bases short, with 12 bases between. Per germline, CDR1 MNHEY and CDR2 SMNVEV (reference sequence). The CDR3 is 14 amino acids. CDR3 loop: CASSFRDGSYGYTF. The DNA for the CDR3 is TGTGCCAGCAGTTTCCGGGACGGCTCCTATGGCTACACCTTC.

The V and J genes are TRBV19 and TRBJ2-4; 7 nucleotides align to TRBD1. The CDR3 consists of 12 residues. The germline V gene has CDR1 LNHDA and CDR2 SQIVND (reference sequence). V dropped 2 bases and J dropped 12; count of bases not matched to a gene: 4. The CDR3 spells CASSIQGVSQYF. In nucleotides, the CDR3 is TGTGCCAGTAGTATACAGGGGGTCAGTCAGTACTTC.

The genes are TRBV4-2 and TRBJ2-7, with 9 positions matching TRBD2. The CDR3 is 16 amino acids. Germline CDR1 LGHNA, CDR2 YNFKEQ. The J segment lost 4 bases and the V segment lost 0 bases, leaving 7 bases of the junction unmatched. CDR3 region: CASSQEVAGGRYEQYF. The CDR3 DNA reads as TGTGCCAGCAGCCAAGAGGTGGCGGGAGGGCGATACGAGCAGTACTTC.

This sequence joins TRBV7-2 and TRBJ2-3; the match to TRBD2 covers 13 bases. V was pared by 3 bases and J by 4 bases, with 10 bases of the junction left unmatched. Germline CDR1 is SGHTA and CDR2 is FQGNSA. The CDR3 has 18 residues. The CDR3 reads CASSFIGTSGTLADTQYF. CDR3 DNA sequence: TGTGCCAGCAGCTTTATCGGGACTAGCGGGACTCTGGCAGATACGCAGTATTTT.

The chain links TRBV7-8 to TRBJ2-1, with 9 bases lining up with TRBD2. The CDR3 consists of 16 residues. V lost 3 bases to trimming and J lost 4 bases; unmatched junction nucleotides: 7. Germline V gives CDR1 SGHVS, CDR2 FQNEAQ. The CDR3 reads CASSFAGTSPYNEQFF. CDR3 nucleotide sequence: TGTGCCAGCAGCTTCGCCGGGACTAGCCCATACAATGAGCAGTTCTTC.

This chain uses TRBV4-1 with TRBJ1-5; 9 bases align to TRBD1. After removal of 1 base from V and 8 bases from J, the junction contained 6 bases not matched to a gene. Germline V gene data show CDR1 as MGHRA and CDR2 as YSYEKL. This CDR3 region has 15 residues. This CDR3 is CASSQGDREVEPQHF. CDR3 nucleotides: TGCGCCAGCAGCCAAGGGGACAGGGAGGTTGAGCCCCAGCATTTT.

The chain has TRBV5-6 and TRBJ1-2, with D uncertain. Trimming removed 0 bases at V and 4 bases at J, with 10 bases between. Looked up from germline, CDR1 is SGHDT and CDR2 is YYEEEE. The CDR3 length is 14 residues. The CDR3 DNA reads TGTGCCAGCAGCTTGGGGGGTGGACTCTATGGCTACACCTTC. Translation: CASSLGGGLYGYTF.